The 11 T cell receptor beta chains below all came from one sample that was sequenced in a study of shared clonotypes between healthy human individuals. Measured with immunoSEQ multiplex PCR; TCRdb has only the in-frame clones, and not every one. The repertoire consists of some 500,000 clones, with approximately 77% occurring once and the leading ten covering 12%. Sequenced material: PBMCs. These receptors were collected from a woman in her thirties or forties in good health. Some clones in this sample may be carry-over from other donors' samples.

The genes are TRBV27 and TRBJ2-7; tentative D call: TRBD1 (6 bases). Per the germline V gene, CDR1 is MNHEY and CDR2 is SMNVEV (reference sequence). The V end lost 7 bases, the J end lost 5 bases, and 15 bases lay between the germline ends. This CDR3 region has 13 residues. CDR3 nucleotide sequence: TGTGCCAGCATGGGGACAATTGTGGACGAGCAGTACTTC. This translates into CASMGTIVDEQYF.

V and J are TRBV5-8 and TRBJ1-1, with a tentative D call TRBD1 (6 bases). Germline CDR1 SGHTS, CDR2 YDEGEE. The CDR3 totals 15 residues. V lost 2 bases and J 0 bases, leaving 11 bases between the germline ends. The CDR3 DNA is TGTGCCAGCAGCTTACAGGGAAATATGAACACTGAAGCTTTCTTT. It yields the protein CASSLQGNMNTEAFF.

The V call is TRBV7-6, the J call TRBJ2-2; possible D gene TRBD2, 6 bases. V was pared by 3 bases and J by 6 bases, with 17 bases between. The CDR3 sequence is 16 residues long. The germline gives CDR1 SGHVS, CDR2 FNYEAQ. CDR3 bases: TGTGCCAGCAGCTTGGTAGCGGAATGGGGTGCCGGGGAGCTGTTTTTT. This gives the protein CASSLVAEWGAGELFF.

The chain recombines TRBV7-6 with TRBJ1-5; weak D call: TRBD1 (6 bases). Trimming cost V 1 base and J 3 bases, with 10 bases left between them. The CDR3 length is 15 residues. Germline values: CDR1 SGHVS, CDR2 FNYEAQ. This chain's CDR3 is CASSLEDRPNQPQHF. CDR3 sequence (DNA): TGTGCCAGCAGCTTAGAGGACAGACCCAATCAGCCCCAGCATTTT.

The CDR3 DNA sequence: TGCGCCAGCAGCTTGGTCGGGACAAGCATGAACACTGAAGCTTTCTTT. Encoded protein: CASSLVGTSMNTEAFF. V gene TRBV5-1 combines with J gene TRBJ1-1, with D possibly TRBD1 on 6 matching bases. The CDR3 has 16 amino acids. The V gene's germline CDR1 is SGHRS and CDR2 YFSETQ. Deletions cut 0 bases from V and 0 bases from J, with 12 bases between.

Turning to this clone: It is likely a read error: a sequence one base away is far more abundant. The gene calls are TRBV15 and TRBJ2-5; maybe TRBD2 (7 bases). TRBJ2-7 explains the end of the DNA better; the J call may be wrong. Germline V CDR1 and CDR2: LNHNV, YYDKDF (reference sequence). The CDR3 is 16 residues long. CDR3 in DNA: TGTGCCACCAGCTTGCAAATGCGGGGGCCACCCCACGAGCAGTACTTC. It encodes CATSLQMRGPPHEQYF.

The chain employs TRBV28 and TRBJ1-2; 7 bases line up with TRBD1. V was clipped by 5 bases and J by 7 bases; unmatched bases: 10. The CDR3 extends over 14 amino acids. Germline values: CDR1 MDHEN, CDR2 SYDVKM. The CDR3 sequence: CASSRQGATSGYTF. The CDR3 DNA reads TGTGCCAGCAGTCGACAGGGAGCTACTTCTGGCTACACCTTC.

As for this clone: Just one base apart from a much larger clone, this may be a read error. The identical CDR3 is also encoded by other nucleotide sequences in the sample. The chain joins TRBV10-3 to TRBJ2-7; a possible D gene is TRBD1 (5 bases). The V and J ends lost 4 bases and 5 bases respectively, with 12 bases between them. The CDR3 is 13 residues long. Per germline, CDR1 ENHRY and CDR2 SYGVKD. CDR3 sequence reads: CAISAQTEDEQYF. CDR3 nucleotide sequence: TGTGCCATCAGTGCACAGACAGAGGACGAGCAGTACTTC.

The V call is TRBV18, the J call TRBJ1-1, with 7 nucleotides matching TRBD1. The junction had 6 bases not matched to a gene; V was cut back by 2 bases and J by 6 bases. Germline-derived CDR1 and CDR2 are KGHSH and LQKENI. This CDR3 region has 14 residues. Here the CDR3 reads CASSPGTAPPEAFF. CDR3 DNA sequence: TGTGCCAGCTCACCAGGGACAGCCCCCCCTGAAGCTTTCTTT. Looking up the rest from reference TRBV18 and TRBJ1-1 gives the full variable domain: NAGVMQNPRHLVRRRGQEARLRCSPMKGHSHVYWYRQLPEEGLKFMVYLQKENIIDESGMPKERFSAEFPKEGPSILRIQQVVRGDSAAYFCASSPGTAPPEAFFGQGTRLTVV.

A remark on this clone: A read error is possible here, since a much larger clone lies one base away. CDR3 coding DNA: TGTGCCAGCAGCTTGGCTACTACTAGTGAGCAGTTCTTC. Residues: CASSLATTSEQFF. V gene TRBV6-4 combines with J gene TRBJ2-1, with D possibly matching TRBD2 (5 bases). Germline-derived CDR1 and CDR2 are MRHNA and SNTAGT. The V and J ends lost 6 bases and 9 bases respectively, with 15 bases between them. The CDR3 sequence is 13 residues long.

The V and J genes are TRBV5-6 and TRBJ2-1, with 8 bases fitting TRBD2. The CDR3 extends over 15 amino acids. Trimming took 4 bases from V and 9 from J; bases not matched to a gene: 12. Per germline, CDR1 SGHDT and CDR2 YYEEEE. CDR3 residues: CASSPAAGGFGEQFF. In nucleotides, the CDR3 is TGTGCCAGCAGCCCCGCGGCGGGAGGCTTCGGTGAGCAGTTCTTC. The full variable domain, with the rest looked up from reference TRBV5-6 and TRBJ2-1, is DAGVTQSPTHLIKTRGQQVTLRCSPKSGHDTVSWYQQALGQGPQFIFQYYEEEERQRGNFPDRFSGHQFPNYSSELNVNALLLGDSALYLCASSPAAGGFGEQFFGPGTRLTVL.